The next 5 T cell receptor beta chains were all read from a single sample in a study of T cells in Graves' hyperthyroidism and ophthalmopathy. TCR beta CDR3 regions were amplified from RNA transcripts. First-round RT-PCR of the TCR CDR3 relied on the HTBI primer set. TCRdb independently ran MiXCR on the multiplex PCR reads; one entry per CDR3 protein. The data contain fewer than 350,000 distinct CDR3 sequences, 21% of them singletons. The sample was blood. The receptors derive from a woman aged 45-60 years with Graves' hyperthyroidism.

This clonotype was detected only a few times. The rearrangement uses TRBV7-3 and TRBJ2-3; D not resolved. The germline gives CDR1 SGHTA, CDR2 FQGTGA. This CDR3 spans 15 amino acids. V lost 1 base and J lost 0, with 8 bases in between. The CDR3 coding sequence is TGTGCCAGCAGCTTAAACGGGTACAGCACAGATACGCAGTATTTT. Residues: CASSLNGYSTDTQYF.

This clonotype was seen a single time. CDR3 sequence: CATLIAGEGSYEQYF. The CDR3 DNA is TGTGCCACGCTCATAGCGGGAGAAGGCTCCTACGAGCAGTACTTC. The genes are TRBV2 and TRBJ2-7; the match to TRBD2 covers 9 bases. V was clipped by 10 bases and J by 0 bases; unmatched bases: 10. The CDR3 runs to 15 residues. The V gene's germline CDR1 is SNHLY and CDR2 FYNNEI.

This clonotype was found a few times. The CDR3 DNA reads TGCGCCAGCAGCTTGGGGGACAGGGCCCCTCTTAGCGGGGGAAACAATGAGCAGTTCTTC. Translated, it gives CASSLGDRAPLSGGNNEQFF. This chain connects TRBV5-1 to TRBJ2-1, with D perhaps given as TRBD1 or TRBD2 (9 bases each). Deletions cut 0 bases from V and 5 bases from J, with 27 bases between. Germline V lookup: CDR1 SGHRS, CDR2 YFSETQ. CDR3 length equals 20 residues. Using reference TRBV5-1 and TRBJ2-1 for the parts outside the CDR3, the full variable domain is KAGVTQTPRYLIKTRGQQVTLSCSPISGHRSVSWYQQTPGQGLQFLFEYFSETQRNKGNFPGRFSGRQFSNSRSEMNVSTLELGDSALYLCASSLGDRAPLSGGNNEQFFGPGTRLTVL.

In its sample, this clonotype was seen many times. The chain recombines TRBV6-2 or TRBV6-3 with TRBJ2-7; D call uncertain. Trimming pared 0 bases from V and 2 bases from J, leaving 11 bases between. This CDR3 is 15 amino acids long. The germline CDR1 and CDR2 sequences are MNHEY and SVGEGT. The chain's CDR3 is CASSYSIGIPYEQYF. The CDR3 nucleotides read TGTGCCAGCAGTTACTCGATAGGGATTCCCTACGAGCAGTACTTC.

This clonotype has only a few counts. This chain links TRBV2 with TRBJ2-4, with 7 bases that match TRBD2. V was clipped by 3 bases and J by 1 base; unmatched bases: 6. CDR3 length: 16 residues. Looked up from germline, CDR1 is SNHLY and CDR2 is FYNNEI. CDR3 region: CASSEMGGLAKNIQYF. CDR3 nucleotides: TGTGCCAGCAGTGAGATGGGGGGGTTGGCCAAAAACATTCAGTACTTC.